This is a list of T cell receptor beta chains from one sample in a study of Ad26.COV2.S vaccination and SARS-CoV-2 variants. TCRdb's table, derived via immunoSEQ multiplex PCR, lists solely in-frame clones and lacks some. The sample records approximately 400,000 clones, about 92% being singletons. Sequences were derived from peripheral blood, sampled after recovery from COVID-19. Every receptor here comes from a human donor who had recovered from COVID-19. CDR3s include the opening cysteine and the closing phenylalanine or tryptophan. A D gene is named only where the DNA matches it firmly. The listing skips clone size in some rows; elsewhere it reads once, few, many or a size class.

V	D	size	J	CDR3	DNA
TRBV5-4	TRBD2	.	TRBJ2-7	CASSSLGRGESEQYF	TGTGCCAGCAGCTCCTTGGGGCGGGGGGAGAGCGAGCAGTACTTC
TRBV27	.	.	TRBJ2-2	CASSFSRQAPRAGELFF	TGTGCCAGCAGTTTTTCCCGACAGGCCCCTCGGGCCGGGGAGCTGTTTTTT
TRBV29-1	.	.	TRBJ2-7	CSVKGGRSGEQYF	TGCAGCGTTAAGGGGGGCCGCTCCGGCGAGCAGTACTTC
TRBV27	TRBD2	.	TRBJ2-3	CASSLGVRGGSDTQYF	TGTGCCAGCAGTTTAGGGGTCCGGGGGGGGAGTGATACGCAGTATTTT
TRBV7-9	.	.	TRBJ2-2	CASSLGSRAPPGELFF	TGTGCCAGCAGCTTAGGATCCAGGGCCCCGCCCGGGGAGCTGTTTTTT
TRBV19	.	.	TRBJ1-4	CASSITGVGEKLFF	TGTGCCAGTAGTATCACTGGGGTCGGCGAAAAACTGTTTTTT
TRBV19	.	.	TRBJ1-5	CASSIYPQPQHF	TGTGCCAGTAGTATTTATCCTCAGCCCCAGCATTTT
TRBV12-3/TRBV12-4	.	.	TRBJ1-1	CASSFRVPTEAFF	TGTGCCAGCAGTTTTAGGGTCCCGACTGAAGCTTTCTTT
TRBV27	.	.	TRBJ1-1	CASRGLGSTEAFF	TGTGCCAGCAGGGGACTTGGGAGTACTGAAGCTTTCTTT
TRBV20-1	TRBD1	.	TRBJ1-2	CSASGRGQGSYGYTF	TGCAGTGCTAGTGGTCGGGGACAGGGAAGCTATGGCTACACCTTC
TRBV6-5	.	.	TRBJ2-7	CASSYSQAGSYEQYF	TGTGCCAGCAGTTACTCTCAGGCGGGCTCCTACGAGCAGTACTTC
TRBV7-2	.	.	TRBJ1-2	CASSLATDNIYTF	TGTGCCAGCAGCCTAGCTACGGATAATATCTACACCTTC
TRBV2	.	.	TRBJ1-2	CASSEWQTDAYGYTF	TGTGCCAGCAGTGAATGGCAGACGGACGCCTATGGCTACACCTTC
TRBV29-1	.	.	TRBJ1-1	CSVALSSEAFF	TGCAGCGTTGCGCTCAGCAGTGAAGCTTTCTTT
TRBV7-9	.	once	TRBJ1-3	CASSHYPDFGNTIYF	TGTGCCAGCAGCCATTACCCGGACTTTGGAAACACCATATATTTT
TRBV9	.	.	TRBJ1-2	CASSVGRSYGYTF	TGTGCCAGCAGCGTAGGGCGGTCCTATGGCTACACCTTC
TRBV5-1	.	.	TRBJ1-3	CASSLVSSSGNTIYF	TGCGCCAGCAGCTTGGTATCCTCCTCTGGAAACACCATATATTTT
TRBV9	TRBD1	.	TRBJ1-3	CASSQTGISGNTIYF	TGTGCCAGCAGCCAGACAGGGATTTCTGGAAACACCATATATTTT
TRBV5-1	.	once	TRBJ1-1	CASSLVDGFTEAFF	TGCGCCAGCAGCTTGGTTGATGGGTTTACTGAAGCTTTCTTT
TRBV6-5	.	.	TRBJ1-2	CASSYSLSGGFYGYTF	TGTGCCAGCAGTTACTCGTTGTCCGGGGGCTTTTATGGCTACACCTTC
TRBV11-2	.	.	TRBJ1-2	CASTLGAGDNYGYTF	TGTGCCAGCACCCTAGGAGCGGGGGACAACTATGGCTACACCTTC
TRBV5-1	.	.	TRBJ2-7	CASSPTGRGDIYEQYF	TGCGCCAGCAGCCCGACGGGGCGGGGTGATATCTACGAGCAGTACTTC
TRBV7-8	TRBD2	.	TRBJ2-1	CASSLAGLADNEQFF	TGTGCCAGCAGCTTAGCGGGACTAGCGGACAATGAGCAGTTCTTC
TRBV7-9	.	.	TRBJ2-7	CASSLANYEQYF	TGTGCCAGCAGCTTAGCGAACTACGAGCAGTACTTC
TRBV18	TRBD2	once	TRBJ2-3	CASSPRLAGGRSTDTQYF	TGTGCCAGCTCACCAAGGCTAGCGGGGGGCCGAAGCACAGATACGCAGTATTTT
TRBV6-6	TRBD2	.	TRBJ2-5	CASSSSGGAVETQYF	TGTGCCAGCAGTTCTAGCGGGGGGGCCGTTGAGACCCAGTACTTC
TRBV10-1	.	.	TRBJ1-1	CASSEADAPNTEAFF	TGCGCCAGCAGCGAAGCGGACGCTCCGAACACTGAAGCTTTCTTT
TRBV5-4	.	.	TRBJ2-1	CASSLGRDDEQFF	TGTGCCAGCAGCTTGGGGCGGGATGATGAGCAGTTCTTC
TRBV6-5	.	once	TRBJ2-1	CASKLTGVTYNEQFF	TGTGCCAGCAAGCTAACAGGTGTCACCTACAATGAGCAGTTCTTC
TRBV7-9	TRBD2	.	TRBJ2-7	CASSSKGGLAAYEQYF	TGTGCCAGCAGCTCAAAAGGGGGACTAGCGGCATACGAGCAGTACTTC
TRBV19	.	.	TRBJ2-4	CASSTPRDGLAKNIQYF	TGTGCCAGTAGTACGCCCAGGGACGGCCTAGCCAAAAACATTCAGTACTTC
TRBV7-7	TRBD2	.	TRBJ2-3	CASSLEGSGTDTQYF	TGTGCCAGCAGCTTAGAAGGTAGCGGGACAGATACGCAGTATTTT
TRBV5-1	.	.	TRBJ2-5	CATSPVELGARWQETQYF	TGCGCCACCTCACCGGTGGAGTTGGGGGCTAGGTGGCAAGAGACCCAGTACTTC
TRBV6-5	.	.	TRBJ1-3	CASSLGTAIGTIYF	TGTGCCAGCAGTCTTGGGACGGCGATCGGCACCATATATTTT
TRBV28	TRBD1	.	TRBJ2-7	CASSLGPAGGNPYEQYF	TGTGCCAGCAGTTTAGGTCCCGCAGGGGGTAACCCCTACGAGCAGTACTTC
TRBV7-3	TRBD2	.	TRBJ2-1	CASSSTSGGNEQFF	TGTGCCAGCAGCTCGACTAGCGGGGGAAATGAGCAGTTCTTC
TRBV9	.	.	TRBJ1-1	CASSVSGTGEAFF	TGTGCCAGCAGCGTATCGGGGACTGGTGAAGCTTTCTTT
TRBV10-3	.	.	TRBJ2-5	CAISGRAEQETQYF	TGTGCCATCAGTGGTCGAGCGGAACAAGAGACCCAGTACTTC
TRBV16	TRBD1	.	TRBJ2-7	CASSQWTGDEQYF	TGTGCCAGCAGCCAATGGACAGGGGACGAGCAGTACTTC
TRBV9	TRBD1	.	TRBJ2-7	CASSARQGAYEQYF	TGTGCCAGCAGCGCCCGACAGGGGGCCTACGAGCAGTACTTC
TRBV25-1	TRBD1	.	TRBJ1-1	CASRASQGGNTEAFF	TGTGCCAGCAGGGCCTCTCAGGGGGGGAACACTGAAGCTTTCTTT
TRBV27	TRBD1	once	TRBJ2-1	CASSLPSGTGGNEQFF	TGTGCCAGCAGTTTACCTTCCGGGACAGGGGGCAATGAGCAGTTCTTC
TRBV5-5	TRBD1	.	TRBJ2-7	CASSLDLRGRRSEQYF	TGTGCCAGCAGCCTCGACCTCAGGGGGCGTCGTAGCGAGCAGTACTTC
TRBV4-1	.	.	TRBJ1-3	CASSQPISGNTIYF	TGCGCCAGCAGCCAACCCATCTCTGGAAACACCATATATTTT
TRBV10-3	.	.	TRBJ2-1	CAIRKTGGVNEQFF	TGTGCCATCAGGAAAACAGGGGGGGTCAATGAGCAGTTCTTC
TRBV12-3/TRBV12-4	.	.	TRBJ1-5	CASSFMGQPQHF	TGTGCCAGCAGTTTTATGGGACAGCCCCAGCATTTT
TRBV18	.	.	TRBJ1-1	CASSPQVDTEAFF	TGTGCCAGCTCACCTCAAGTCGACACTGAAGCTTTCTTT
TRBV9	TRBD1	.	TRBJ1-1	CASSVGGRGPITEAFF	TGTGCCAGCAGCGTAGGTGGCAGGGGGCCGATCACTGAAGCTTTCTTT
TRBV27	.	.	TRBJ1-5	CASRFEGLGNQPQHF	TGTGCCAGCAGGTTTGAGGGTCTCGGCAATCAGCCCCAGCATTTT
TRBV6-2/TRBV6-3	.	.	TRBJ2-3	CASTPTRFHTDTQYF	TGTGCCAGCACCCCGACGCGGTTCCACACAGATACGCAGTATTTT
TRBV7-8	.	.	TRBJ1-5	CASSPWGARSNQPQHF	TGTGCCAGCAGCCCGTGGGGGGCGAGGTCGAATCAGCCCCAGCATTTT
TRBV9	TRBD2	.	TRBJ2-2	CASSRSGFNTGELFF	TGTGCCAGCAGCCGTAGCGGGTTCAACACCGGGGAGCTGTTTTTT
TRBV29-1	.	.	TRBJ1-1	CSVMNTEAFF	TGCAGCGTAATGAACACTGAAGCTTTCTTT
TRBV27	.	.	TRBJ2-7	CASSLSSGLGEQYF	TGTGCCAGCAGTTTATCTAGTGGACTTGGGGAGCAGTACTTC
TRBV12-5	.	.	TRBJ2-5	CASGDAKPQETQYF	TGTGCTAGTGGTGACGCGAAACCCCAAGAGACCCAGTACTTC
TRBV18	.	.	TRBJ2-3	CASSPSQSTDTQYF	TGTGCCAGCTCACCTTCACAGAGCACAGATACGCAGTATTTT
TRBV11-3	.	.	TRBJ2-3	CASSLRGRITDTQYF	TGTGCCAGCAGCTTAAGGGGCCGAATCACAGATACGCAGTATTTT
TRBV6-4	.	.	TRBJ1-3	CASVRGRTNSGNTIYF	TGTGCCAGCGTTAGGGGCAGGACAAACTCTGGAAACACCATATATTTT
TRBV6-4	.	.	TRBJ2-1	CASSEGQAYNEQFF	TGTGCCAGCAGTGAGGGCCAAGCCTACAATGAGCAGTTCTTC
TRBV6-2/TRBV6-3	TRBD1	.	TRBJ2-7	CASSFETGAYEQYF	TGTGCCAGCAGTTTTGAGACAGGGGCCTACGAGCAGTACTTC